Presented here are 29 T cell receptor beta chains from one specimen sequenced in a study of blood T cell repertoires in COVID-19. Clones were sequenced by immunoSEQ multiplex PCR, and TCRdb holds only the in-frame ones, with some missing. The table lists fewer than 700,000 clones, around 90% of them singletons. The specimen was peripheral blood. Receptor source: a woman aged 45-65 years with COVID-19, enrolled during active disease.

The J gene is TRBJ2-3, the V gene TRBV12-5; 10 bases agree with TRBD1. CDR3 length: 15 residues. Germline CDR1 and CDR2: LGHNT and FRNRAP. V shed 8 bases and J 3 bases; nucleotides not matched to a gene: 8. This chain's CDR3 is CASNRGQGTTDTQYF. The CDR3 DNA is TGTGCTAGTAACCGGGGACAGGGGACTACAGATACGCAGTATTTT.

The genes are TRBV30 and TRBJ1-2; D is uncertain. The CDR3 length is 12 residues. Trimming cost V 2 bases and J 1 base, with 5 bases left between them. CDR1 GTSNPN and CDR2 SVGIG come from the germline V gene (reference sequence). In DNA form, the CDR3 reads TGTGCCTGGAGTTACATTAACTATGGCTACACCTTC. The encoded protein is CAWSYINYGYTF.

The V call is TRBV30, the J call TRBJ2-5; D not certain. The germline V and J ends were trimmed by 4 bases and 5 bases, with 8 bases remaining between them. Germline assignment: CDR1 GTSNPN and CDR2 SVGIG (reference sequence). CDR3 size: 11 residues. The CDR3 spells CAWTGLETQYF. The CDR3 nucleotides are TGTGCCTGGACAGGTTTGGAGACCCAGTACTTC.

The DNA of the CDR3 is TGTGCCAGCAGCGGGGGCCCAAACATTCAGTACTTC. Encoded protein: CASSGGPNIQYF. This chain joins TRBV7-6 and TRBJ2-4; TRBD1 is a possible D gene (6 bases). The CDR3 is 12 residues long. CDR1 is SGHVS, CDR2 FNYEAQ, per germline. The V end lost 5 bases, the J end lost 6 bases, and 8 bases lay between the germline ends.

The chain couples TRBV10-3 to TRBJ1-2; no clear D. The V and J ends lost 3 bases and 3 bases respectively, with 8 bases between them. This CDR3 has 13 amino acids. Germline V lookup: CDR1 ENHRY, CDR2 SYGVKD. The CDR3 region is CAISDLSDYGYTF. Written as DNA, the CDR3 is TGTGCCATCAGTGATTTGTCCGACTATGGCTACACCTTC.

V gene TRBV6-1 combines with J gene TRBJ1-5; no clear D. The CDR3 covers 13 residues. Germline V gene sequence: CDR1 MNHNS, CDR2 SASEGT. Trimming shortened V by 6 bases and J by 5 bases, and 11 bases separated the two germline ends. In DNA, the CDR3 is TGTGCCAGCAGAGCTACGTTCGATCAGCCCCAGCATTTT. Translated: CASRATFDQPQHF.

The chain is built from TRBV4-1 and TRBJ1-1, with D tentatively TRBD1 (6 bases). The CDR3 extends over 19 amino acids. The V gene's germline CDR1 is MGHRA and CDR2 YSYEKL. Trimming cost V 2 bases and J 0 bases, with 22 bases left between them. In DNA, the CDR3 is TGCGCCAGCAGCCAACGGGCCCTACAGGGAATAGGGGTGAACACTGAAGCTTTCTTT. Protein sequence: CASSQRALQGIGVNTEAFF.

On this clone itself: The sample carries other DNA sequences with the same CDR3. The rearrangement joins TRBV12-3 or TRBV12-4 to TRBJ1-1; 7 bases map to TRBD1. The CDR3 has 13 residues. The V and J ends lost 3 bases and 3 bases, in that order; junction bases with no gene match: 1. The CDR3 DNA follows: TGTGCCAGCAGTTTGGGACAGCACACTGAAGCTTTCTTT. Encoded protein: CASSLGQHTEAFF.

The CDR3 loop is CASSQEGDRRRNIQYF. The CDR3 coding sequence is TGCGCCAGCAGCCAAGAGGGTGACAGGAGGAGGAACATTCAGTACTTC. The V and J genes are TRBV4-1 and TRBJ2-4; D perhaps matches TRBD1 (6 bases). The CDR3 covers 16 residues. Trimming shortened V by 0 bases and J by 7 bases, and 16 bases separated the two germline ends. In germline, CDR1 is MGHRA, CDR2 YSYEKL.

This rearrangement joins TRBV30 to TRBJ1-4; no clear D. CDR1 is GTSNPN, CDR2 SVGIG, per germline (reference sequence). CDR3 length: 15 amino acids. The V and J ends lost 0 bases and 4 bases respectively, with 12 bases between them. DNA for the CDR3: TGTGCCTGGAGTGTAACTCGAGGCATTAATGAAAAACTGTTTTTT. It encodes CAWSVTRGINEKLFF.

The chain links TRBV6-6 to TRBJ1-1, with D possibly matching TRBD1 (5 bases). Between the trimmed V and J ends, which lost 4 bases and 7 bases, there was a span of 13 bases. The CDR3 runs 13 residues. Germline CDR1 and CDR2: MNHNY and SVGAGI (reference sequence). The CDR3 spells CASSSNEDSEAFF. The DNA of the CDR3 is TGTGCCAGCAGTTCGAACGAAGACAGTGAAGCTTTCTTT.

This clone was observed once. The chain links TRBV27 to TRBJ2-5, with a possible D match to TRBD1 (5 bases). In germline, CDR1 is MNHEY, CDR2 SMNVEV (reference sequence). The CDR3 totals 15 residues. V was cut by 6 bases and J by 1 base, with 15 bases left in between. The CDR3 loop reads CASRQGARVQETQYF. The CDR3 bases are TGTGCCAGCAGACAAGGGGCCCGGGTCCAAGAGACCCAGTACTTC.

The V and J genes are TRBV11-2 and TRBJ2-7; TRBD1 is a possible D gene (6 bases). CDR1 is SGHAT, CDR2 FQNNGV, per germline. The CDR3 loop spans 14 amino acids. The V end lost 4 bases, the J end lost 0 bases, and 10 bases lay between the germline ends. The CDR3 sequence: CASSSNRDSYEQYF. The CDR3 DNA is TGTGCCAGCAGCTCCAACAGGGACTCCTACGAGCAGTACTTC.

The chain is built from TRBV5-4 and TRBJ2-1, with TRBD2 identical over 10 bases. CDR3 size: 16 residues. J gave up 7 bases and V 4 bases, and 11 bases lay outside the gene matches. Germline V gene sequence: CDR1 SGHNT, CDR2 YYREEE (reference sequence). The CDR3 here is CASSATSGVSGNEQFF. The DNA of the CDR3 is TGTGCCAGCAGCGCCACTAGCGGGGTATCGGGGAATGAGCAGTTCTTC. The complete variable domain, with remaining parts taken from reference TRBV5-4 and TRBJ2-1, reads ETGVTQSPTHLIKTRGQQVTLRCSSQSGHNTVSWYQQALGQGPQFIFQYYREEENGRGNFPPRFSGLQFPNYSSELNVNALELDDSALYLCASSATSGVSGNEQFFGPGTRLTVL.

The chain uses TRBV7-9 and TRBJ1-4; D unresolved. The CDR3 spans 16 residues. With 4 bases removed from V and 0 bases from J, the gap between germline ends came to 12 bases. The germline V gene encodes CDR1 SEHNR and CDR2 FQNEAQ (reference sequence). The DNA of the CDR3 is TGTGCCAGCAGCTCCATTTACACCTCAACTAATGAAAAACTGTTTTTT. This translates into CASSSIYTSTNEKLFF.

The J gene is TRBJ2-2, the V gene TRBV2; D is uncertain. V was shortened by 7 bases and J by 1 base, with 10 bases between the two germline ends. In germline, CDR1 is SNHLY, CDR2 FYNNEI. The CDR3 has 14 amino acids. CDR3 DNA sequence: TGTGCCAGCACCTCCACCGGGAACACCGGGGAGCTGTTTTTT. Protein sequence: CASTSTGNTGELFF.

This chain uses TRBV7-6 with TRBJ2-7; perhaps TRBD2 as D (6 bases). CDR1 is SGHVS and CDR2 is FNYEAQ in the germline V gene. Trimming stripped 3 bases from V and 1 base from J, with 19 bases between. This CDR3 has 17 residues. DNA for the CDR3: TGTGCCAGCAGCTTTTCCTCGGACTATCCGGTTTCCTACGAGCAGTACTTC. Protein sequence: CASSFSSDYPVSYEQYF.

V gene TRBV30 combines with J gene TRBJ1-6; 8 bases match TRBD1. Germline V gives CDR1 GTSNPN, CDR2 SVGIG (reference sequence). The CDR3 spans 17 residues. The trim removed 8 bases at V and 0 bases at J, leaving 12 bases unmatched. The CDR3 loop is CAGTAGTGNSYNSPLHF. The CDR3 DNA reads as TGTGCCGGTACAGCCGGGACAGGCAACTCCTATAATTCACCCCTCCACTTT.

The chain has TRBV24-1 and TRBJ1-1, with 7 bases lining up with TRBD1. Germline V gene data show CDR1 as KGHDR and CDR2 as SFDVKD. The CDR3 is 13 residues long. With 2 bases clipped from V and 9 bases from J, the junction kept 5 bases outside the gene matches. The CDR3 loop is CATSDSPGGKAFF. As DNA, the CDR3 is TGTGCCACCAGTGATTCTCCAGGGGGAAAAGCTTTCTTT.

The rearrangement links TRBV3-1 (or the pseudogene TRBV3-2) to TRBJ2-1; 9 bases match TRBD2. Germline-derived CDR1 and CDR2 are LGHDT and YNNKEL (reference sequence). With V trimmed by 0 bases and J by 2 bases, 5 bases remained unmatched. This CDR3 is 17 amino acids long. The chain's CDR3 is CASSQDRVAGAYNEQFF. CDR3 nucleotides: TGTGCCAGCAGCCAAGATCGGGTAGCGGGGGCCTACAATGAGCAGTTCTTC.

The chain employs TRBV11-2 and TRBJ2-7; perhaps TRBD1 as D (5 bases). This CDR3 has 12 amino acids. V was pared by 5 bases and J by 3 bases, with 8 bases between. Germline V CDR1 and CDR2: SGHAT, FQNNGV. The CDR3 region is CASSPDIYEQYF. The CDR3 DNA sequence: TGTGCCAGCAGCCCGGACATCTACGAGCAGTACTTC.

This sequence joins TRBV10-1 and TRBJ1-1; D unclear. CDR3 length equals 13 residues. V was clipped by 0 bases and J by 9 bases, with 11 bases between them. Germline V gene lookup returns CDR1 WNHNN and CDR2 SYGVQD (reference sequence). CDR3 DNA: TGCGCCAGCAGTGAGTCGGGAGGCAAGCAAGCTTTCTTT. This encodes CASSESGGKQAFF.

As regards this clone: At the DNA level, this CDR3 is encoded by other sequences in the same sample as well. The chain joins TRBV3-1 (or the pseudogene TRBV3-2) to TRBJ2-3; D not resolved. Trimming pared 3 bases from V and 5 bases from J, leaving 6 bases between. The CDR3 extends over 12 amino acids. Germline lookup yields CDR1 LGHDT and CDR2 YNNKEL (reference sequence). CDR3 DNA: TGTGCCAGCAGCCATCGGGTAGATACGCAGTATTTT. It is translated as CASSHRVDTQYF.

The J gene is TRBJ1-5, the V gene TRBV28; tentatively, D is TRBD1 (6 bases). V was cut by 5 bases and J by 2 bases, with 16 bases left in between. Germline CDR1 is MDHEN and CDR2 is SYDVKM. CDR3 length equals 16 residues. This CDR3 is CASSHQGKWGNQPQHF. CDR3 DNA sequence: TGTGCCAGCAGTCACCAGGGGAAATGGGGCAATCAGCCCCAGCATTTT.

The V gene is TRBV5-1, the J gene TRBJ1-6; no firm D call. From germline, CDR1 is SGHRS and CDR2 YFSETQ. The length of the CDR3 is 14 residues. Trimming took off 3 bases at V and 10 bases at J, with 14 bases between the two ends. CDR3 amino acids: CASSSLYPESPLHF. CDR3 bases: TGCGCCAGCAGCTCCCTCTACCCGGAGTCACCCCTCCACTTT.

This clone has just a few counts. This chain links TRBV9 with TRBJ1-2, with D possibly being TRBD1 (5 bases). This CDR3 region has 13 residues. Trimming took 4 bases from V and 3 from J, leaving 10 bases between them. Per germline, CDR1 SGDLS and CDR2 YYNGEE. CDR3 DNA sequence: TGTGCCAGCAGCATGACAGATTACTATGGCTACACCTTC. Translation: CASSMTDYYGYTF.

This sequence joins TRBV3-1 (or the pseudogene TRBV3-2) and TRBJ1-4, with D tentatively TRBD1 (5 bases). Germline V CDR1 and CDR2: LGHDT, YNNKEL (reference sequence). The CDR3 runs to 16 residues. V gave up 4 bases and J gave up 10 bases, with 22 bases separating them. CDR3 amino acids: CASSRVAGSLGGKLFF. The CDR3 DNA is TGTGCCAGCAGCCGAGTCGCCGGGTCCCTCGGGGGAAAACTGTTTTTT.

V is TRBV6-5 and J is TRBJ2-3; D uncertain. V shed 8 bases and J shed 1 base, with 16 bases lying between them. The germline V gene has CDR1 MNHEY and CDR2 SVGAGI. This CDR3 is 15 amino acids long. CDR3: CASRSPRLGTDTQYF. The CDR3, as DNA: TGTGCCAGCCGATCCCCGCGGCTTGGCACAGATACGCAGTATTTT.

The rearrangement links TRBV5-1 to TRBJ1-1; D possibly corresponds to TRBD1 (6 bases). Germline V gene sequence: CDR1 SGHRS, CDR2 YFSETQ. The CDR3 is 15 residues long. Trimming stripped 1 base from V and 6 bases from J, with 16 bases between. CDR3 coding DNA: TGCGCCAGCAGCTTGAATCTTCAGGGGAAAGCTGAAGCTTTCTTT. Protein product: CASSLNLQGKAEAFF.